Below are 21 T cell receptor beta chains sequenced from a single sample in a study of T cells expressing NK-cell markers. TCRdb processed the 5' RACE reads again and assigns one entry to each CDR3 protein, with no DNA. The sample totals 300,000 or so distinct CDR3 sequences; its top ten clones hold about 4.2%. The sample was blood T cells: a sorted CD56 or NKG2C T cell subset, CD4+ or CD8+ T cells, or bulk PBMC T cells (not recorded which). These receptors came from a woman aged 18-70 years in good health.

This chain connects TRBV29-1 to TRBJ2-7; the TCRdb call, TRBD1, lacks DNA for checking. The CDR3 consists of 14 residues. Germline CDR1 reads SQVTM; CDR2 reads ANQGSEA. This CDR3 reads CSVLRQGRSYEQYF.

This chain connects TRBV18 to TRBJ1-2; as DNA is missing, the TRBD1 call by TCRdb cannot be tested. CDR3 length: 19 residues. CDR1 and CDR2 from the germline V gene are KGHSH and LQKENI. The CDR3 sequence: CASSPISGPGLASNYGYTF. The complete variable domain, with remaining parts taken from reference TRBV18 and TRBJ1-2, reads NAGVMQNPRHLVRRRGQEARLRCSPMKGHSHVYWYRQLPEEGLKFMVYLQKENIIDESGMPKERFSAEFPKEGPSILRIQQVVRGDSAAYFCASSPISGPGLASNYGYTFGSGTRLTVV.

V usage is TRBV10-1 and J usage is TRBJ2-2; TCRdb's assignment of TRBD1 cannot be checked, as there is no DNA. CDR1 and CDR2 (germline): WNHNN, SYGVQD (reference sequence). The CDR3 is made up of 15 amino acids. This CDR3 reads CASSPGQGDTGELFF.

CDR3 in amino acids: CASSQAGVSSGANVLTF. The chain has TRBV3-1 and TRBJ2-6; as DNA is missing, the TRBD2 call by TCRdb cannot be tested. In germline, CDR1 is LGHDT, CDR2 YNNKEL (reference sequence). The CDR3 is made up of 17 amino acids.

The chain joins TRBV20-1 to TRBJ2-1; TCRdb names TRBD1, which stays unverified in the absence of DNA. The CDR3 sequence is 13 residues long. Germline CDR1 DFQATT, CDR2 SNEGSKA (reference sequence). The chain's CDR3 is CSAFFGALNEQFF.

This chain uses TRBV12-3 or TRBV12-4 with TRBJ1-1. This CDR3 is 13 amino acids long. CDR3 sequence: CASRSDRNTEAFF.

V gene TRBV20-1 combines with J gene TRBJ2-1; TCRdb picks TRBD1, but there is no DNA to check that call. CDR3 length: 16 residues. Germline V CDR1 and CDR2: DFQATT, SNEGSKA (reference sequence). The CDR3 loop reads CSASSDGGRILDEQFF.

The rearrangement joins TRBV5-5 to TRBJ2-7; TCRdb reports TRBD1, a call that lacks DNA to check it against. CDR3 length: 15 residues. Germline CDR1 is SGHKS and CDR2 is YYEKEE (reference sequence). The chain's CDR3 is CASSLGGTAPYEQYF.

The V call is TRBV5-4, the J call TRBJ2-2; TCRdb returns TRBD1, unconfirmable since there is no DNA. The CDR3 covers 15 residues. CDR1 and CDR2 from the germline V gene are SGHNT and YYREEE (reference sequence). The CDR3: CASSSGGQNTGELFF.

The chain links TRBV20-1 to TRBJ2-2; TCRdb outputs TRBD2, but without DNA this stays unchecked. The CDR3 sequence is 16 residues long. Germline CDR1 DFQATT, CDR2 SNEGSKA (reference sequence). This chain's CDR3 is CSARGPGLAETGELFF.

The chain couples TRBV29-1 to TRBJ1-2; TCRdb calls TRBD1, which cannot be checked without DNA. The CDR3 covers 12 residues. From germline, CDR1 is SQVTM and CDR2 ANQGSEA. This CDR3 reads CSVENRKYGYTF. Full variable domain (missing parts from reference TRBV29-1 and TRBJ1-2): SAVISQKPSRDICQRGTSLTIQCQVDSQVTMMFWYRQQPGQSLTLIATANQGSEATYESGFVIDKFPISRPNLTFSTLTVSNMSPEDSSIYLCSVENRKYGYTFGSGTRLTVV.

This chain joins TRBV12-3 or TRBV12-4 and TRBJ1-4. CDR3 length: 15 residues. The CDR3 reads CASKSQSRSNEKLFF.

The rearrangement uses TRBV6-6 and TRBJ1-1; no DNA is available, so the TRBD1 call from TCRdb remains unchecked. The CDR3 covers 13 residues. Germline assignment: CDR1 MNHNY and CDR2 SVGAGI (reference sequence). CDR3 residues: CASSKPGVTEAFF.

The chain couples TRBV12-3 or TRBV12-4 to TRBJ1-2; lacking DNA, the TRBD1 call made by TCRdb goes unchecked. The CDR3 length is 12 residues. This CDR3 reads CASSLDRGGYTF.

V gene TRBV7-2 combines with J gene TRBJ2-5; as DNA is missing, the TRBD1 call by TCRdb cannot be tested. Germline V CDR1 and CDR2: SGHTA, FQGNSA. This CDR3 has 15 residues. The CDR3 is CASSRHSGGEKTQYF.

CDR3 sequence: CASISEGNQETQYF. The J gene is TRBJ2-5, the V gene TRBV12-3 or TRBV12-4; TCRdb picks TRBD2, but there is no DNA to check that call. The CDR3 length is 14 residues.

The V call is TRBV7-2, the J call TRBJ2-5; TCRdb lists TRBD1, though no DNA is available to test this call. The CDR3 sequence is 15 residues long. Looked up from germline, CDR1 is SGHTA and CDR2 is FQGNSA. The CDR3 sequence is CASSLDGQTQETQYF.

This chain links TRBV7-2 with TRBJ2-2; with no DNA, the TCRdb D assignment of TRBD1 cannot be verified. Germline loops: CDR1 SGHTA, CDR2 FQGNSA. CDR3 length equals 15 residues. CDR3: CASSPRPGRTGELFF.

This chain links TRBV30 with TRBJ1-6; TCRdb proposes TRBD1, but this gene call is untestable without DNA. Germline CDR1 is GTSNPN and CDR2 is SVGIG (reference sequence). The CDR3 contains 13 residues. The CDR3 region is CAWSVREAGALHF.

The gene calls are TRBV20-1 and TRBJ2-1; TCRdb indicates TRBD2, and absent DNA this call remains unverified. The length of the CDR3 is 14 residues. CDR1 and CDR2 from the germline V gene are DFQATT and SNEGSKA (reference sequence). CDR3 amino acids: CSARALAGVNEQFF.

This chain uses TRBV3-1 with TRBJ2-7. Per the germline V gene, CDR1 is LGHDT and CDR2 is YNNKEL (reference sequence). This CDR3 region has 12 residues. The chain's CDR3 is CASSQVGDEQYF.